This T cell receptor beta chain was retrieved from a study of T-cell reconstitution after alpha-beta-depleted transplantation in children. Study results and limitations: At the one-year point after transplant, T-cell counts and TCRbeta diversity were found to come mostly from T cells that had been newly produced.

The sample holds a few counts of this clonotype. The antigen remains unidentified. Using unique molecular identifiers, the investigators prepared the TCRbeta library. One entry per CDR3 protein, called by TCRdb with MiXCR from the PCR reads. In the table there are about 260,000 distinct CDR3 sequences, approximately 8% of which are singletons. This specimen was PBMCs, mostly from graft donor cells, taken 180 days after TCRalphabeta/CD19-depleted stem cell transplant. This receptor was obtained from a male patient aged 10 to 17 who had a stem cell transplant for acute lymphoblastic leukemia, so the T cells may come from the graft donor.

The CDR3 DNA is TGTGCCACCAGCAGCAACAGCCAAGGTCGCTATGGCTACACCTTC. Its protein is CATSSNSQGRYGYTF. The genes are TRBV15 and TRBJ1-2; no clear D. Germline loops: CDR1 LNHNV, CDR2 YYDKDF (reference sequence). The CDR3 has 15 residues. V lost 3 bases and J 4 bases, leaving 15 bases between the germline ends.